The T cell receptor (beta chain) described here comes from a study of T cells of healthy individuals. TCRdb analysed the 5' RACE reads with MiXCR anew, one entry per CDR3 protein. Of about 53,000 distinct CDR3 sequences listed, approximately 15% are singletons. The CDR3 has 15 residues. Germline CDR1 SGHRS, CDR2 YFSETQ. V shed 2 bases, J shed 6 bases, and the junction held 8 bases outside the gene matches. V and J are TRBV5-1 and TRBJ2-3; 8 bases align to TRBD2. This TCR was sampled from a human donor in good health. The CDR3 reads CASSLDAGGPDTQYF. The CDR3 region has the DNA TGCGCCAGCAGCTTAGATGCGGGGGGCCCGGATACGCAGTATTTT.